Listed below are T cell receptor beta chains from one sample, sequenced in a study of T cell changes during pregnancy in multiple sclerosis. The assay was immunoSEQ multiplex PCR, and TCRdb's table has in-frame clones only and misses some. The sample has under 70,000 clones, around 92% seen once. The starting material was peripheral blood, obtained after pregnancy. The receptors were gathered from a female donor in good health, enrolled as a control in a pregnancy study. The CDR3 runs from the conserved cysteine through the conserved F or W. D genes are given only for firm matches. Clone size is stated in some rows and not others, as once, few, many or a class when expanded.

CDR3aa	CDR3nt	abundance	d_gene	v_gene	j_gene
CASSKDSRQETQYF	TGTGCCAGTAGCAAAGACAGCCGTCAAGAGACCCAGTACTTC	NA	NA	TRBV19	TRBJ2-5
CASSSRQEYEQYF	TGTGCCAGCAGCTCCCGACAAGAGTACGAGCAGTACTTC	once	NA	TRBV5-5	TRBJ2-7
CASSWAGAIRNSPLHF	TGTGCCAGCAGCTGGGCGGGGGCTATCAGAAATTCACCCCTCCACTTT	NA	NA	TRBV5-6	TRBJ1-6
CASSPSGGAGELFF	TGTGCCAGCTCACCTTCAGGGGGAGCCGGGGAGCTGTTTTTT	NA	TRBD1	TRBV18	TRBJ2-2
CASSEPNWGLRTEAFF	TGTGCCAGCAGTGAACCCAACTGGGGGCTAAGGACTGAAGCTTTCTTT	NA	NA	TRBV6-1	TRBJ1-1
CASSRGSGDGNTIYF	TGCGCCAGCAGCCGCGGATCAGGGGACGGAAACACCATATATTTT	NA	NA	TRBV4-1	TRBJ1-3
CASSLFVGGGVDTQYF	TGTGCCAGCAGCTTATTTGTGGGCGGGGGCGTAGATACGCAGTATTTT	NA	NA	TRBV7-8	TRBJ2-3
CASSYSGAVYEQYF	TGTGCCAGCAGTTATTCAGGAGCGGTCTACGAGCAGTACTTC	NA	NA	TRBV7-2	TRBJ2-7
CAWSTSGPDTQYF	TGTGCCTGGAGTACCTCTGGCCCAGATACGCAGTATTTT	NA	NA	TRBV30	TRBJ2-3
CASSVYRGVWTGELFF	TGTGCCAGCAGCGTATACCGGGGAGTGTGGACCGGGGAGCTGTTTTTT	NA	NA	TRBV11-2	TRBJ2-2
CASSLAGTFYEQYF	TGTGCCAGCAGCTTGGCGGGGACCTTCTACGAGCAGTACTTC	NA	NA	TRBV7-2	TRBJ2-7
CAWSQGTGGETQYF	TGTGCCTGGAGCCAGGGGACAGGGGGAGAGACCCAGTACTTC	once	TRBD1	TRBV30	TRBJ2-5
CASSIRGDGEKLFF	TGTGCCAGTAGTATCAGGGGGGACGGTGAAAAACTGTTTTTT	NA	TRBD1	TRBV19	TRBJ1-4
CASSPGTGELLNYGYTF	TGCGCCAGCAGCCCCGGGACAGGGGAACTACTTAACTATGGCTACACCTTC	NA	TRBD1	TRBV4-3	TRBJ1-2
CASRGAHEWGNTIYF	TGTGCCAGTAGGGGGGCACACGAGTGGGGAAACACCATATATTTT	NA	NA	TRBV19	TRBJ1-3
CASRGTGIETQYF	TGTGCCAGCAGGGGGACAGGGATAGAGACCCAGTACTTC	once	TRBD1	TRBV6-6	TRBJ2-5
CASSLTSYEQYF	TGTGCCAGCAGCTTGACAAGCTACGAGCAGTACTTC	NA	NA	TRBV5-6	TRBJ2-7